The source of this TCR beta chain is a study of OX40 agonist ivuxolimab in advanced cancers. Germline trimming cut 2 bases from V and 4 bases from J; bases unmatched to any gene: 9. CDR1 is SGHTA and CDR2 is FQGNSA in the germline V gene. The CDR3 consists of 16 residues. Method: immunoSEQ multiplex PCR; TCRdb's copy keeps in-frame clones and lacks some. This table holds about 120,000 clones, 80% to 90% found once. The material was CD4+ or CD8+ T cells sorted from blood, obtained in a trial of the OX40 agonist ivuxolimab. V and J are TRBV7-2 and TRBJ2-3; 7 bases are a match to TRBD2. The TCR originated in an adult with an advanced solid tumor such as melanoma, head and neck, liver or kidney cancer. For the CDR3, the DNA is TGTGCCAGCAGCTTAAAGGCGGGGGTACGTGCAGATACGCAGTATTTT. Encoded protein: CASSLKAGVRADTQYF.